The rows below give T cell receptor beta chains drawn from one sample of a study of T cell repertoires in cytomegalovirus infection. A single record per CDR3 protein comes from TCRdb applying MiXCR to the reads. The repertoire holds about 570,000 distinct CDR3 sequences, with over 35% as singletons. For these TCRs, the target antigens are not known. The material was cultured PBMCs, obtained from culture after CMV antigen stimulation. These receptors were collected from a human donor in good health (CMV status not recorded). Some clones in this sample may be carry-over from other donors' samples. Both conserved end residues are part of each CDR3. A clone size is listed for some rows: how often the clone was seen (once, few, many), or a class if it is expanded.

CDR3aa	abundance	j_gene	v_gene	len
CASRIDTGTTEAFF	.	TRBJ1-1	TRBV6-2/TRBV6-3	14
CASSYLGSAGETQYF	few	TRBJ2-5	TRBV6-2/TRBV6-3	15
CASSSTMNTEAFF	many	TRBJ1-1	TRBV7-2	13
CASSPLLLAGPEQYF	few	TRBJ2-7	TRBV6-5	15
CTSSLRFSTGELFF	.	TRBJ2-2	TRBV7-2	14
CASSFVRKPNEQFF	.	TRBJ2-1	TRBV7-9	14
CAWSGGPGTGGAGFF	.	TRBJ2-1	TRBV30	15
CASSLQRQGVYEQYF	.	TRBJ2-7	TRBV6-1	15
CASSPGWGPVETQYF	.	TRBJ2-5	TRBV7-2	15
CASSLTSSIDIQYF	.	TRBJ2-4	TRBV11-2	14
CASSPVGFGNTIYF	.	TRBJ1-3	TRBV7-9	14
CASSSRSPPYEQYF	.	TRBJ2-7	TRBV7-6	14
CASSFQRPDTDTQYF	.	TRBJ2-3	TRBV5-1	15
CASSPEGASGLQETQYF	few	TRBJ2-5	TRBV4-1	17
CASSSAGNIQYF	few	TRBJ2-4	TRBV6-2/TRBV6-3	12
CSAPGQLETQYF	.	TRBJ2-5	TRBV20-1	12
CASSLAGGLSEAFF	.	TRBJ1-1	TRBV7-6	14
CATRQEEEWEQYF	.	TRBJ2-7	TRBV6-1	13
CASSQDSGVEAFF	once	TRBJ1-1	TRBV3-1	13
CASSWGSGQGNTEAFF	few	TRBJ1-1	TRBV12-3/TRBV12-4	16
CASSLSRGITEAFF	.	TRBJ1-1	TRBV7-8	14
CASSEGPPPLHF	.	TRBJ1-6	TRBV2	12
CASSRNGNTIYF	few	TRBJ1-3	TRBV7-2	12
CASSEARAPAGYTF	.	TRBJ1-2	TRBV2	14